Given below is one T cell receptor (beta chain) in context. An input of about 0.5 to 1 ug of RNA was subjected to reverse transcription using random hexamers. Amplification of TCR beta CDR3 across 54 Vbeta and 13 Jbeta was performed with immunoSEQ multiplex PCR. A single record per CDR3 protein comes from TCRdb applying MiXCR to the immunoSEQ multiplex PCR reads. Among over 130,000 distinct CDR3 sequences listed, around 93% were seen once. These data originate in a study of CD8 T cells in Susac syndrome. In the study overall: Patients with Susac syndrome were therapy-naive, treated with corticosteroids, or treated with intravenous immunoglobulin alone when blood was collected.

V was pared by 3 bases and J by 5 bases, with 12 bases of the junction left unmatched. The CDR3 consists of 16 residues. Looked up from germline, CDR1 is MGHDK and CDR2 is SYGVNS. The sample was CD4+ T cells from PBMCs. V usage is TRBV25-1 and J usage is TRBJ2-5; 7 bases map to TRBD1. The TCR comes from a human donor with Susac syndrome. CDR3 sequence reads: CASSDPRQGKRETQYF. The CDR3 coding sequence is TGTGCCAGCAGTGATCCCCGACAGGGTAAAAGGGAGACCCAGTACTTC.